These 20 T cell receptor beta chains share one sample of origin, sequenced in a study of T cell responses to AZD1222 COVID-19 vaccine. Repertoires were generated with immunoSEQ multiplex PCR, while TCRdb's copy carries only in-frame clones and drops some. The sample lists about 160,000 clones; 90% to 95% were seen once. Sequences were derived from peripheral blood, sampled 28 days after the second AZD1222 dose. These receptors all stem from an adult who received the AZD1222 COVID-19 vaccine.

The chain is built from TRBV6-1 and TRBJ1-2, with 7 bases fitting TRBD1. Unmatched junction bases numbered 9, after V lost 3 bases and J lost 5 bases. CDR1 MNHNS and CDR2 SASEGT come from the germline V gene. The CDR3 totals 15 residues. The chain's CDR3 is CASSDFDREYYGYTF. The DNA of the CDR3 is TGTGCCAGCAGTGATTTTGACAGGGAGTATTATGGCTACACCTTC.

This chain joins TRBV3-1 (or the pseudogene TRBV3-2) and TRBJ2-3, with a tentative D call TRBD2 (6 bases). CDR1 is LGHDT and CDR2 is YNNKEL in the germline V gene (reference sequence). V lost 3 bases and J lost 7, with 23 bases in between. The CDR3 totals 17 residues. The CDR3 loop reads CASSHYQGGRKSNTQYF. The CDR3 coding sequence is TGTGCCAGCAGCCATTACCAAGGAGGGCGAAAGTCAAATACGCAGTATTTT.

The chain joins TRBV11-2 to TRBJ2-7; 8 nucleotides align to TRBD2. The CDR3 has 15 residues. J gave up 4 bases and V 5 bases, and 10 bases lay outside the gene matches. The germline V gene encodes CDR1 SGHAT and CDR2 FQNNGV. This CDR3 is CASSGAGTRGYEQYF. In DNA form, the CDR3 reads TGTGCCAGCAGCGGGGCCGGGACTAGGGGGTACGAGCAGTACTTC.

The chain joins TRBV5-5 to TRBJ2-3; TRBD2 agrees at 7 bases. V shed 4 bases, J shed 3 bases, and the junction held 5 bases outside the gene matches. The V gene's germline CDR1 is SGHKS and CDR2 YYEKEE (reference sequence). The CDR3 totals 14 residues. The CDR3 bases are TGTGCCAGCAGCCGCGGGGGAGCGACAGATACGCAGTATTTT. It encodes CASSRGGATDTQYF.

This chain uses TRBV5-4 with TRBJ1-1; 7 bases agree with TRBD1. The length of the CDR3 is 16 residues. The ends lost 4 bases at V and 0 bases at J; junction bases unmatched: 9. CDR1 SGHNT and CDR2 YYREEE come from the germline V gene (reference sequence). The CDR3: CASSAPVGTVNTEAFF. The CDR3 DNA follows: TGTGCCAGCAGCGCCCCCGTGGGGACAGTGAACACTGAAGCTTTCTTT.

This chain uses TRBV27 with TRBJ1-2, with no clear D. CDR3 length: 14 residues. The ends were cut back, 6 bases at V and 2 bases at J, with 13 bases in the middle. Germline CDR1 and CDR2: MNHEY and SMNVEV (reference sequence). CDR3 bases: TGTGCCAGCAGCATGAGGACGGGAAACTATGGCTACACCTTC. It specifies CASSMRTGNYGYTF.

The gene calls are TRBV5-1 and TRBJ1-1; TRBD1 might be the D (6 bases). V was trimmed by 3 bases and J by 0 bases, leaving 15 bases between them. Per germline, CDR1 SGHRS and CDR2 YFSETQ. The length of the CDR3 is 16 residues. The CDR3 sequence is CASSWRKGQLNTEAFF. The CDR3 DNA reads TGCGCCAGCAGCTGGCGCAAGGGACAACTGAACACTGAAGCTTTCTTT.

The chain recombines TRBV28 with TRBJ2-2; tentatively, D is TRBD1 (6 bases). The CDR3 contains 15 residues. Trimming stripped 10 bases from V and 2 bases from J, with 17 bases between. Germline CDR1 and CDR2: MDHEN and SYDVKM. The CDR3 spells CAINSGTKNTGELFF. CDR3 in DNA: TGTGCCATCAACTCCGGGACAAAAAACACCGGGGAGCTGTTTTTT.

The chain uses TRBV7-2 and TRBJ2-3, with TRBD2 matching 11 bases. The CDR3 runs 19 residues. Losses at the gene ends were 2 bases for V and 4 bases for J; bases not matched to a gene: 14. CDR1 and CDR2 from the germline V gene are SGHTA and FQGNSA. CDR3 protein: CASSLIGTSGRYEADTQYF. CDR3 nucleotides: TGTGCCAGCAGCTTAATAGGGACTAGCGGCAGGTATGAGGCAGATACGCAGTATTTT.

V and J are TRBV7-3 and TRBJ2-5; 14 nucleotides match TRBD2. Per germline, CDR1 SGHTA and CDR2 FQGTGA. This CDR3 comprises 17 residues. V was clipped by 5 bases and J by 3 bases; unmatched bases: 8. As DNA, the CDR3 is TGTGCCAGCAGCCCCGGAGGACTAGCGGGAGGAAAAGAGACCCAGTACTTC. Translated: CASSPGGLAGGKETQYF.

The chain joins TRBV18 to TRBJ1-1, with 9 bases lining up with TRBD1. V was clipped by 2 bases and J by 10 bases; unmatched bases: 8. The CDR3 spans 14 residues. Germline CDR1 and CDR2: KGHSH and LQKENI. CDR3 amino acids: CASSPSPGQGSAFF. CDR3 in DNA: TGTGCCAGCTCACCAAGTCCGGGACAGGGTTCAGCTTTCTTT.

The J gene is TRBJ1-4, the V gene TRBV12-1. TRBV12-1 counts as a pseudogene. The CDR3 length is 12 residues. CDR3 nucleotide sequence: TGTGCCAGCAGCCGGGCTCGGGAAAAACTGTTTTTT. As protein: CASSRAREKLFF.

This clone was observed once. V gene TRBV2 combines with J gene TRBJ2-2; D remains ambiguous. Trimming left V 7 bases short and J 1 base short, with 7 bases between. The germline CDR1 and CDR2 sequences are SNHLY and FYNNEI. The CDR3 covers 13 residues. CDR3 coding DNA: TGTGCCAGCATATTGGTGAACACCGGGGAGCTGTTTTTT. It specifies CASILVNTGELFF. Combining the CDR3 with reference TRBV2 and TRBJ2-2 gives the whole variable domain EPEVTQTPSHQVTQMGQEVILRCVPISNHLYFYWYRQILGQKVEFLVSFYNNEISEKSEIFDDQFSVERPDGSNFTLKIRSTKLEDSAMYFCASILVNTGELFFGEGSRLTVL.

The chain has TRBV7-7 and TRBJ2-7, with D perhaps TRBD1 (5 bases). V lost 5 bases to trimming and J lost 3 bases, with 17 bases between them. CDR1 and CDR2 (germline): SSHAT, FNYEAQ (reference sequence). The CDR3 has 15 residues. The CDR3 nucleotides read TGTGCCAGCAGCCCCGGGCAGGGTTCTCACTACGAGCAGTACTTC. This gives the protein CASSPGQGSHYEQYF.

The rearrangement links TRBV14 to TRBJ2-1; D is possibly TRBD2 (6 bases). CDR1 is SGHDN, CDR2 FVKESK, per germline. V shed 1 base and J shed 1 base, with 8 bases lying between them. This CDR3 is built from 15 residues. This CDR3 reads CASSQAGASYNEQFF. In DNA form, the CDR3 reads TGTGCCAGCAGCCAAGCGGGAGCGTCCTACAATGAGCAGTTCTTC.

V gene TRBV5-8 combines with J gene TRBJ1-2; 8 bases align to TRBD1. Germline CDR1 reads SGHTS; CDR2 reads YDEGEE. This CDR3 has 16 residues. The junction had 14 bases not matched to a gene; V was cut back by 2 bases and J by 8 bases. CDR3 DNA sequence: TGTGCCAGCAGCTTTGGCCTAGGACAGGGCTCCGAGGGCTACACCTTC. Translating it yields CASSFGLGQGSEGYTF.

The chain joins TRBV19 to TRBJ2-7; 9 bases are shared with TRBD2. Trimming took 8 bases from V and 4 from J; bases not matched to a gene: 6. Germline V gene lookup returns CDR1 LNHDA and CDR2 SQIVND (reference sequence). The CDR3 covers 13 residues. CDR3 nucleotide sequence: TGTGCCAGTGGAAAAGGACTAGCGTACGAGCAGTACTTC. Protein product: CASGKGLAYEQYF.

The CDR3 nucleotides are TGTGCCAGCAGCCTTTCCAGCACATATCAGCCCCAGCATTTT. This gives the protein CASSLSSTYQPQHF. V is TRBV7-2 and J is TRBJ1-5; D remains unclear. Deletions cut 5 bases from V and 5 bases from J, with 13 bases between. Per the germline V gene, CDR1 is SGHTA and CDR2 is FQGNSA. The CDR3 spans 14 residues.

The chain employs TRBV12-3 or TRBV12-4 and TRBJ2-1, with D perhaps TRBD1 or TRBD2 (5 bases each). The V end was cut by 1 base, the J end by 7 bases, with 5 bases between. The CDR3 totals 12 residues. The CDR3 DNA reads TGTGCCAGCAGTTTAGGGGGGAATGAGCAGTTCTTC. It yields the protein CASSLGGNEQFF.

The CDR3 sequence: CASSKTSSPYEQYF. The CDR3 DNA reads TGTGCCAGTAGTAAAACTAGTTCTCCCTACGAGCAGTACTTC. The chain recombines TRBV19 with TRBJ2-7; maybe TRBD2 (5 bases). The CDR3 sequence is 14 residues long. Germline CDR1 LNHDA, CDR2 SQIVND (reference sequence). V lost 4 bases and J lost 2, with 12 bases in between. Together with reference TRBV19 and TRBJ2-7, the CDR3 gives the full variable domain: DGGITQSPKYLFRKEGQNVTLSCEQNLNHDAMYWYRQDPGQGLRLIYYSQIVNDFQKGDIAEGYSVSREKKESFPLTVTSAQKNPTAFYLCASSKTSSPYEQYFGPGTRLTVT.